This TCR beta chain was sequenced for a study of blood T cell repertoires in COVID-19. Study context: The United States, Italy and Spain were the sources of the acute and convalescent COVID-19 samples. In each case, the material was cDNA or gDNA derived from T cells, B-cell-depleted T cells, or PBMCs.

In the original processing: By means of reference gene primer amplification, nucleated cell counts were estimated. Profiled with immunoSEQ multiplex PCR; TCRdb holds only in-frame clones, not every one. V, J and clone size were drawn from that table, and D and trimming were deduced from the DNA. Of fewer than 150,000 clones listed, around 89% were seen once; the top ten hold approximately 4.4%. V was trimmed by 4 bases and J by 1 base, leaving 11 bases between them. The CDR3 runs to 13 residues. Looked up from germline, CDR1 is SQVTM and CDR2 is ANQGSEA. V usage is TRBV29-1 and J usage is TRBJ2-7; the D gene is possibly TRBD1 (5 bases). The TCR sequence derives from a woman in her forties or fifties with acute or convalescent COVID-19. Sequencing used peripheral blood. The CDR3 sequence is CSVVGLTSYEQYF. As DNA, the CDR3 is TGCAGCGTTGTGGGGCTGACATCCTACGAGCAGTACTTC.